Described below is a single T cell receptor beta chain sequence and its context. This sample was taken from a study of blood T cell repertoires in COVID-19. On the study more broadly: Samples came from the United States, Italy and Spain, spanning acute and convalescent COVID-19.

V dropped 6 bases and J dropped 0 bases, with 10 bases sitting between them. CDR3 length: 14 residues. Per the germline V gene, CDR1 is WSHSY and CDR2 is SAAADI. As processed by the authors: Estimates of nucleated cell counts were drawn from the amplification of reference gene primers. The repertoire was sequenced with immunoSEQ multiplex PCR; TCRdb's copy has only in-frame clones and lacks some. That table gives V, J and clone size, and the DNA gave D and trimming. The table has a few hundred thousand clones, about 90% seen once. The sequence derives from a woman in her 40s with acute or convalescent COVID-19. This sequence joins TRBV10-2 and TRBJ2-3; possibly TRBD1 for D (6 bases). Sequenced material: peripheral blood. CDR3 sequence: CASSPGVSTDTQYF. CDR3 bases: TGCGCCAGCAGCCCAGGGGTTAGCACAGATACGCAGTATTTT.